These 8 T cell receptor beta chains share one sample of origin, sequenced in a study of a mutant IDH1 vaccine in newly diagnosed glioma. TCRdb's copy holds only in-frame clones and misses some; the assay was immunoSEQ multiplex PCR. Of about 26,000 clones in the sample, roughly 85% were seen once. Time point denoted: week 35, safety follow-up. Each dose of the vaccine consisted of 300 ug of mutant IDH1 20-mer peptide, with topical imiquimod. No cognate antigen is known for these TCRs. The sample consisted of PBMCs, taken from a glioma patient whose treatment included an IDH1 peptide vaccine. These receptors were taken from a man aged 25 to 40 with glioma.

The chain uses TRBV18 and TRBJ1-1, with D uncertain. V was clipped by 5 bases and J by 2 bases, with 9 bases between them. The CDR3 has 13 residues. Looked up from germline, CDR1 is KGHSH and CDR2 is LQKENI. In DNA form, the CDR3 reads TGTGCCAGCTCATGGCCAGATAACACTGAAGCTTTCTTT. As protein: CASSWPDNTEAFF. Using reference TRBV18 and TRBJ1-1 for the parts outside the CDR3, the full variable domain is NAGVMQNPRHLVRRRGQEARLRCSPMKGHSHVYWYRQLPEEGLKFMVYLQKENIIDESGMPKERFSAEFPKEGPSILRIQQVVRGDSAAYFCASSWPDNTEAFFGQGTRLTVV.

This chain connects TRBV7-2 to TRBJ1-1; no clear D. V gave up 5 bases and J gave up 10 bases, with 17 bases separating them. CDR3 length equals 13 residues. Per germline, CDR1 SGHTA and CDR2 FQGNSA. CDR3 DNA sequence: TGTGCCAGCAGCCCAATGAGTGGGGATGTAGCTTTCTTT. This sequence encodes CASSPMSGDVAFF.

The chain carries TRBV7-2 and TRBJ1-6; D possibly corresponds to TRBD1 (5 bases). V was trimmed by 4 bases and J by 5 bases, leaving 15 bases between them. The germline V gene has CDR1 SGHTA and CDR2 FQGNSA. This CDR3 has 16 residues. CDR3 bases: TGTGCCAGCAGCTCCTCAACAGGACCCAATAATTCACCCCTCCACTTT. Translated: CASSSSTGPNNSPLHF.

J is TRBJ2-3 and V is TRBV7-3, with TRBD1 matching 9 bases. Germline V gene sequence: CDR1 SGHTA, CDR2 FQGTGA. Trimming took 5 bases from V and 6 from J; bases not matched to a gene: 9. The CDR3 has 15 amino acids. The CDR3 sequence is CASSHTGGASDTQYF. CDR3 nucleotides: TGTGCCAGCAGCCATACAGGGGGCGCGTCGGATACGCAGTATTTT.

The chain employs TRBV5-1 and TRBJ1-1, with 7 bases identical to TRBD1. J lost 5 bases, V lost 3 bases, and 10 bases had no gene match. The CDR3 extends over 15 amino acids. The V gene's germline CDR1 is SGHRS and CDR2 YFSETQ. The CDR3 DNA reads as TGCGCCAGCAGCTCTCTGCGGACAGGCCAGACTGAAGCTTTCTTT. This gives the protein CASSSLRTGQTEAFF.

V usage is TRBV6-6 and J usage is TRBJ1-4; 7 bases agree with TRBD1. With V trimmed by 0 bases and J by 6 bases, 4 bases remained unmatched. CDR1 MNHNY and CDR2 SVGAGI come from the germline V gene (reference sequence). The CDR3 is 15 residues long. CDR3 sequence: CASSYSSQGDEKLFF. The CDR3 DNA reads TGTGCCAGCAGTTACTCGAGCCAGGGGGATGAAAAACTGTTTTTT.

The rearrangement joins TRBV6-6 to TRBJ2-7, with D possibly TRBD1 on 6 matching bases. The CDR3 is 15 amino acids. Germline lookup yields CDR1 MNHNY and CDR2 SVGAGI (reference sequence). The V and J ends lost 7 bases and 2 bases respectively, with 18 bases between them. The CDR3 spells CASKSGQGSTYEQYF. The CDR3 DNA sequence: TGTGCCAGCAAGAGCGGCCAGGGGTCGACCTACGAGCAGTACTTC.

The J gene is TRBJ2-7, the V gene TRBV5-1; 11 bases align to TRBD2. The V and J ends lost 3 bases and 5 bases, in that order; junction bases with no gene match: 7. The CDR3 length is 15 residues. CDR1 SGHRS and CDR2 YFSETQ come from the germline V gene. The CDR3 spells CASSSETSGAHEQYF. In DNA, the CDR3 is TGCGCCAGCAGCTCAGAGACTAGCGGGGCCCACGAGCAGTACTTC.